This T cell receptor (beta chain) emerged from a study of CD8+CD57+ T cells in acquired aplastic anemia. The wider study: Yields of DNA that came from sorted CD4+ and CD8+ cells averaged about 3.4 ug. General study findings and limits: For CD8+ Simpson's diversity, patients and controls showed no significant difference. Patients had roughly 31 CD8+ CDR3 sequences in common with controls (the shared set).

Using genomic DNA as the template, TCR beta VDJ and CDR3 profiling was carried out. TCRdb itself ran the reads through MiXCR, one entry per CDR3 protein. This sample carries 200,000 or so distinct CDR3 sequences, over 60% of them seen once, and the ten largest clones take more than 45%. CDR1 and CDR2 (germline): SGHRS, YFSETQ. The CDR3 is made up of 14 amino acids. The J segment lost 4 bases and the V segment lost 4 bases, leaving 5 bases of the junction unmatched. As regards this clonotype: As yet, its antigen is unknown.

The clonotype comes from a human donor with severe aplastic anemia or a healthy control (not recorded which). The genes are TRBV5-1 and TRBJ1-5; 7 bases are a match to TRBD1. The sequenced sample was sorted CD4+, CD8+, or CD8+CD57+ T cells (not recorded which) from PBMCs. The CDR3 DNA follows: TGCGCCAGCAGCGAGGGGGCGGGGAATCAGCCCCAGCATTTT. Its protein product is CASSEGAGNQPQHF.